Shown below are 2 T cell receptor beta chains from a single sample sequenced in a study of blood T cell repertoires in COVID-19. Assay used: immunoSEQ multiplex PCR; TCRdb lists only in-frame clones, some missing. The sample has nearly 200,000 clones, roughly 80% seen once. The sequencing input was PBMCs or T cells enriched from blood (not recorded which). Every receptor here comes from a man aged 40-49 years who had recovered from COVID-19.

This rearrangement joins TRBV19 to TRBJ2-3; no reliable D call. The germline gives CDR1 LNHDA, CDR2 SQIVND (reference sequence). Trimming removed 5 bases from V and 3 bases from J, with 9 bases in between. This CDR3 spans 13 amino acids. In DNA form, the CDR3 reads TGTGCCAGTAGTTCGAGAGTGACAGATACGCAGTATTTT. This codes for CASSSRVTDTQYF.

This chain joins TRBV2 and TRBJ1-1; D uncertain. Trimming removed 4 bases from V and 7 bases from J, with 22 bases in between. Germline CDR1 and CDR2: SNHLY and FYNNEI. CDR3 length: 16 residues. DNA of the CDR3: TGTGCCAGCAGTGGCCGGGGTCCCTGTTCATCCTATGAAGCTTTCTTT. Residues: CASSGRGPCSSYEAFF.